What follows are 27 T cell receptor beta chains derived from one specimen sequenced in a study of control samples from healthy donors and cancer patients. Profiling relied on immunoSEQ multiplex PCR, and the TCRdb table lists in-frame clones only, not all of them. The data show 100,000 to 150,000 clones, 80% to 95% seen once. The source material was blood. These receptors originate from a man between 18 and 29 years old in good health.

The chain employs TRBV28 and TRBJ1-2; a possible D gene is TRBD1 (5 bases). Germline loops: CDR1 MDHEN, CDR2 SYDVKM. The germline V and J ends were trimmed by 7 bases and 1 base, with 13 bases remaining between them. This CDR3 region has 14 residues. CDR3 sequence: CASTTTVLNYGYTF. The CDR3 DNA reads as TGTGCCAGCACCACGACAGTCCTTAACTATGGCTACACCTTC.

The chain is built from TRBV10-3 and TRBJ1-5, with D possibly being TRBD1 (5 bases). The CDR3 consists of 13 residues. V was clipped by 10 bases and J by 3 bases, with 13 bases between them. Germline values: CDR1 ENHRY, CDR2 SYGVKD. In nucleotides, the CDR3 is TGTGCCACCTCAGGACAAGTCAATCAGCCCCAGCATTTT. Amino acids: CATSGQVNQPQHF.

The chain carries TRBV5-4 and TRBJ2-1; no clear D gene. Germline CDR1 reads SGHNT; CDR2 reads YYREEE (reference sequence). The CDR3 loop spans 12 amino acids. The V and J ends lost 3 bases and 9 bases respectively, with 10 bases between them. The CDR3 DNA is TGTGCCAGCAGCTCCCAACTGTCTGAGCAGTTCTTC. Translating it yields CASSSQLSEQFF. Combining the CDR3 with reference TRBV5-4 and TRBJ2-1 gives the whole variable domain ETGVTQSPTHLIKTRGQQVTLRCSSQSGHNTVSWYQQALGQGPQFIFQYYREEENGRGNFPPRFSGLQFPNYSSELNVNALELDDSALYLCASSSQLSEQFFGPGTRLTVL.

J is TRBJ1-3 and V is TRBV13; unclear D gene. With 0 bases removed from V and 2 bases from J, the gap between germline ends came to 11 bases. Germline assignment: CDR1 PRHDT and CDR2 FYEKMQ (reference sequence). CDR3 length equals 16 residues. CDR3 region: CASSLGRAGAGNTIYF. CDR3 nucleotide sequence: TGTGCCAGCAGCTTAGGCCGGGCAGGTGCTGGAAACACCATATATTTT.

This rearrangement joins TRBV2 to TRBJ2-3; the match to TRBD2 covers 10 bases. Trimming cost V 5 bases and J 4 bases; bases outside gene matches: 6. The CDR3 is 15 amino acids. The germline gives CDR1 SNHLY, CDR2 FYNNEI. As DNA, the CDR3 is TGTGCCAGCAGTCCTACTAGCGGGGAGGCAGATACGCAGTATTTT. It translates to CASSPTSGEADTQYF.

This clone was counted between two and nine times. The chain links TRBV11-2 to TRBJ1-2; 7 bases are shared with TRBD1. Germline lookup yields CDR1 SGHAT and CDR2 FQNNGV. The CDR3 spans 12 residues. With V trimmed by 5 bases and J by 4 bases, 1 base remained unmatched. The CDR3 nucleotides are TGTGCCAGCAGCCGGGACAGCTATGGCTACACCTTC. It encodes CASSRDSYGYTF.

This clone was recorded once. V and J are TRBV2 and TRBJ2-7; 8 positions agree with TRBD1. Germline-derived CDR1 and CDR2 are SNHLY and FYNNEI. V lost 6 bases to trimming and J lost 2 bases; unmatched junction nucleotides: 6. This CDR3 comprises 14 residues. In nucleotides, the CDR3 is TGTGCCAGCAGGAGGGACAGGAGGACCTACGAGCAGTACTTC. Translation: CASRRDRRTYEQYF.

The V gene is TRBV27, the J gene TRBJ2-1, with 8 bases that match TRBD2. The length of the CDR3 is 15 residues. The V segment lost 3 bases and the J segment 5 bases; nucleotides outside the gene matches: 6. Germline assignment: CDR1 MNHEY and CDR2 SMNVEV (reference sequence). CDR3 loop: CASSLSSGSDNEQFF. The DNA for the CDR3 is TGTGCCAGCAGTTTGTCAAGCGGGAGCGACAATGAGCAGTTCTTC.

The chain joins TRBV7-9 to TRBJ1-5; perhaps TRBD1 as D (6 bases). CDR3 length equals 13 residues. The ends were cut back, 5 bases at V and 10 bases at J, with 15 bases in the middle. Germline CDR1 reads SEHNR; CDR2 reads FQNEAQ (reference sequence). CDR3 protein: CASSPPIGGPQHF. CDR3 nucleotides: TGTGCCAGCAGCCCCCCGATAGGGGGACCCCAGCATTTT.

This clone has only one observation. The chain is built from TRBV11-2 and TRBJ1-6, with D perhaps TRBD1 (5 bases). In germline, CDR1 is SGHAT, CDR2 FQNNGV. The CDR3 totals 15 residues. V gave up 1 base and J gave up 5 bases, with 9 bases separating them. The CDR3 DNA sequence: TGTGCCAGCAGCTTAGGTCGAGGGGATAATTCACCCCTCCACTTT. Translated, it gives CASSLGRGDNSPLHF.

The chain joins TRBV19 to TRBJ2-1; D call uncertain. CDR3 length equals 13 residues. Trimming removed 7 bases at V and 0 bases at J, with 7 bases between. Germline CDR1 and CDR2: LNHDA and SQIVND (reference sequence). The CDR3 spells CASTPSSYNEQFF. The CDR3 DNA sequence: TGTGCCAGTACGCCGAGCTCCTACAATGAGCAGTTCTTC.

This clone has only one observation. Germline and junction disagree at one end, which may indicate a read error. The CDR3 DNA reads as TGTGCCAGCTCCCGAGGGACAGAACAAGAGACCCAGCACTTC. Its translation is CASSRGTEQETQHF. This chain links TRBV18 with TRBJ2-5, with 7 nucleotides matching TRBD1. CDR3 length: 14 residues. Per the germline V gene, CDR1 is KGHSH and CDR2 is LQKENI.

The chain couples TRBV7-6 to TRBJ2-7; the match to TRBD1 covers 7 bases. Looked up from germline, CDR1 is SGHVS and CDR2 is FNYEAQ. V trimming: 5 bases; J trimming: 2 bases; junction bases outside the gene matches: 3. The CDR3 sequence is 13 residues long. The CDR3 DNA is TGTGCCAGCAGCCCGGGACAGACCTACGAGCAGTACTTC. This gives the protein CASSPGQTYEQYF.

The chain links TRBV4-1 to TRBJ1-4; perhaps TRBD1 as D (6 bases). Germline-derived CDR1 and CDR2 are MGHRA and YSYEKL. The CDR3 consists of 15 residues. The V gene lost 4 bases and the J gene lost 7 bases, with 16 bases spanning the gap. DNA of the CDR3: TGCGCCAGCAGCCTATTGACAGAGGGGGGTGAAAAACTGTTTTTT. Its translation is CASSLLTEGGEKLFF.

The V and J genes are TRBV4-1 and TRBJ2-1; D not certain. The CDR3 runs 15 residues. CDR1 is MGHRA, CDR2 YSYEKL, per germline. V lost 1 base to trimming and J lost 6 bases, with 13 bases between them. CDR3 amino acids: CASSQAKRSGNEQFF. CDR3 nucleotide sequence: TGCGCCAGCAGCCAAGCCAAAAGATCGGGCAATGAGCAGTTCTTC.

The rearrangement links TRBV4-1 to TRBJ2-3; D is tentatively TRBD1 or TRBD2 (5 bases each). There are 18 residues in the CDR3. Germline CDR1 and CDR2: MGHRA and YSYEKL. Between the trimmed V and J ends, which lost 1 base and 4 bases, there was a span of 21 bases. The CDR3 DNA is TGCGCCAGCAGCCAAGGTCAACCACCCTTACGGGGCGCAGATACGCAGTATTTT. Residues: CASSQGQPPLRGADTQYF.

The rearrangement links TRBV4-1 to TRBJ2-7; TRBD2 aligns across 11 bases. Germline CDR1 is MGHRA and CDR2 is YSYEKL. The CDR3 contains 16 residues. With 1 base clipped from V and 7 bases from J, the junction kept 9 bases outside the gene matches. CDR3 protein: CASSQGIAGGPGEQYF. CDR3 in DNA: TGCGCCAGCAGCCAAGGGATAGCGGGGGGGCCGGGTGAGCAGTACTTC.

This chain joins TRBV19 and TRBJ1-2; 7 nucleotides match TRBD1. The junction had 6 bases not matched to a gene; V was cut back by 3 bases and J by 2 bases. This CDR3 has 15 residues. Germline-derived CDR1 and CDR2 are LNHDA and SQIVND (reference sequence). Here the CDR3 reads CASSIVNRGNYGYTF. The CDR3 bases are TGTGCCAGTAGTATCGTAAACAGGGGAAACTATGGCTACACCTTC.

Written as DNA, the CDR3 is TGCGCCAGCAGTCGCCGCGATCCCCACCAGGGGCAGTACTTC. The encoded protein is CASSRRDPHQGQYF. The genes are TRBV23-1 and TRBJ2-7; TRBD1 might be the D (5 bases). TRBV23-1 has ORF status, its function being uncertain. Trimming stripped 4 bases from V and 9 bases from J, with 19 bases between. CDR3 size: 14 residues.

The CDR3 spells CASTSTSFEQFF. CDR3 nucleotides: TGTGCCAGTACCTCGACATCATTCGAGCAGTTCTTC. The chain uses TRBV19 and TRBJ2-1; D remains ambiguous. This CDR3 is 12 amino acids long. Germline CDR1 is LNHDA and CDR2 is SQIVND (reference sequence). Trimming stripped 7 bases from V and 10 bases from J, with 14 bases between.

The table lists this clone with a count of one. This chain links TRBV19 with TRBJ2-1; 11 bases are shared with TRBD1. Germline V gene sequence: CDR1 LNHDA, CDR2 SQIVND (reference sequence). The CDR3 totals 15 residues. V gave up 4 bases and J gave up 7 bases; unmatched junction bases: 6. CDR3 sequence: CASSKMGQGVNEQFF. The CDR3 DNA reads TGTGCCAGTAGTAAAATGGGACAGGGGGTAAATGAGCAGTTCTTC.

The chain links TRBV5-1 to TRBJ1-5; D gene ambiguous. The germline CDR1 and CDR2 sequences are SGHRS and YFSETQ. The CDR3 length is 13 residues. The V end lost 2 bases, the J end lost 4 bases, and 7 bases lay between the germline ends. CDR3 sequence reads: CASSFDGNQPQHF. The CDR3 DNA reads as TGCGCCAGCAGCTTCGACGGGAATCAGCCCCAGCATTTT.

This sequence joins TRBV27 and TRBJ1-1; perhaps TRBD1 as D (5 bases). The CDR3 sequence is 13 residues long. The germline V gene encodes CDR1 MNHEY and CDR2 SMNVEV (reference sequence). Trimming removed 3 bases from V and 4 bases from J, with 9 bases in between. The CDR3 DNA reads TGTGCCAGCAGTTTCGGGGGAGGCACTGAAGCTTTCTTT. It translates to CASSFGGGTEAFF.

For the CDR3, the DNA is TGTGCCAGCAGCCAAGTTGGTGACAGGGGTTCACCCCTCCACTTT. This translates into CASSQVGDRGSPLHF. The V and J genes are TRBV4-2 and TRBJ1-6, with 8 bases that match TRBD1. CDR1 is LGHNA and CDR2 is YNFKEQ in the germline V gene. CDR3 length equals 15 residues. Trimming at V came to 1 base and at J to 9 bases, leaving 5 bases not matched to a gene.

The DNA of the CDR3 is TGTGCCAGCAGGCCGCTTTCTGACACTGAAGCTTTCTTT. Translation gives CASRPLSDTEAFF. V gene TRBV3-1 (or the pseudogene TRBV3-2) combines with J gene TRBJ1-1; D uncertain. CDR3 length equals 13 residues. V was cut by 6 bases and J by 3 bases, with 11 bases left in between. Germline values: CDR1 LGHDT, CDR2 YNNKEL (reference sequence).

The V and J genes are TRBV9 and TRBJ2-3; TRBD1 might be the D (5 bases). This CDR3 has 14 amino acids. V gave up 0 bases and J gave up 5 bases, with 10 bases separating them. The germline V gene encodes CDR1 SGDLS and CDR2 YYNGEE. The CDR3 sequence is CASSVDVGEDTQYF. In DNA, the CDR3 is TGTGCCAGCAGCGTAGATGTAGGGGAAGATACGCAGTATTTT.

The gene calls are TRBV18 and TRBJ2-7, with D perhaps assigned TRBD1 or TRBD2 (5 bases each). The germline CDR1 and CDR2 sequences are KGHSH and LQKENI. The CDR3 is 15 amino acids. Trimming took off 0 bases at V and 6 bases at J, with 15 bases between the two ends. CDR3 residues: CASSPPVSWGIEQYF. The CDR3 DNA follows: TGTGCCAGCTCACCACCGGTATCTTGGGGGATCGAGCAGTACTTC.